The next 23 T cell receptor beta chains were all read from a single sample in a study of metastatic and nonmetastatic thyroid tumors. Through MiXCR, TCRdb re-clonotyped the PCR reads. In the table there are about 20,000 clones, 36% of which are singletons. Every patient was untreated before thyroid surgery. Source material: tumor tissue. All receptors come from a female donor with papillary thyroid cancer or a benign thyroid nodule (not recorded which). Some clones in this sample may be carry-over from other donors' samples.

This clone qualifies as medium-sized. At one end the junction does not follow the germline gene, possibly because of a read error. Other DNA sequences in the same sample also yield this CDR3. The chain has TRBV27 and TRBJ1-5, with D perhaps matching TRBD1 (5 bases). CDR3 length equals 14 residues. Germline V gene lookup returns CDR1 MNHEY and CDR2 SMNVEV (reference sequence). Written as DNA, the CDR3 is TGTGCTAGCAGTTGGGGGTTTACCAATCAGCCCCAGCATTTT. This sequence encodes CASSWGFTNQPQHF.

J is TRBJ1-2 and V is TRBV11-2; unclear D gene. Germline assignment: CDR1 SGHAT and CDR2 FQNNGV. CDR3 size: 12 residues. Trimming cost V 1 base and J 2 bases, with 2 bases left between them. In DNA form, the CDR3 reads TGTGCCAGCAGCTTAGGAAACTATGGCTACACCTTC. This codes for CASSLGNYGYTF.

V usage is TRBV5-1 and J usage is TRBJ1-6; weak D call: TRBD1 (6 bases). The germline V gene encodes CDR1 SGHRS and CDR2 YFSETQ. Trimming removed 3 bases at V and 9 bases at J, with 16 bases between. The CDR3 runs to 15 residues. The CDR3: CASSWGPEGGSPLHF. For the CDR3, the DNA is TGCGCCAGCAGCTGGGGTCCCGAGGGGGGTTCACCCCTCCACTTT.

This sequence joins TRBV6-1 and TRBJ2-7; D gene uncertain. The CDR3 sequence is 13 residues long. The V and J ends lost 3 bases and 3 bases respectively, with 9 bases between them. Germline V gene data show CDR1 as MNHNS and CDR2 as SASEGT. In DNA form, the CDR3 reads TGTGCCAGCAGTGAGAGGTGGGGCTACGAGCAGTACTTC. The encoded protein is CASSERWGYEQYF.

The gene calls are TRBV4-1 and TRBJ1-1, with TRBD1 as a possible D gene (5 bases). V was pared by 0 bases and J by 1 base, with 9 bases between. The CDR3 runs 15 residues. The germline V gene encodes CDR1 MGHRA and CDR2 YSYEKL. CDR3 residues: CASSQERGTNTEAFF. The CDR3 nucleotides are TGCGCCAGCAGCCAAGAACGAGGGACGAACACTGAAGCTTTCTTT.

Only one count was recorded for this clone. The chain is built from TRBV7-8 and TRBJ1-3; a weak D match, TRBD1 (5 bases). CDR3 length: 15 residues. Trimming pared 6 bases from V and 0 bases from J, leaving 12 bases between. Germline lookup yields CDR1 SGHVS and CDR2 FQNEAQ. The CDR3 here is CASRPGRVSGNTIYF. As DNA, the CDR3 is TGTGCCAGCAGACCGGGACGTGTCTCTGGAAACACCATATATTTT.

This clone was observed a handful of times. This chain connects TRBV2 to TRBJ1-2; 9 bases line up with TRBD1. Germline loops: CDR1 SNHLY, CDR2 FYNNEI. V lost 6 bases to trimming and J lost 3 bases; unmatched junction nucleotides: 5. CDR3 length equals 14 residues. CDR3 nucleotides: TGTGCCAGCAGGCCGGGACAGGGCCACTATGGCTACACCTTC. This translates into CASRPGQGHYGYTF.

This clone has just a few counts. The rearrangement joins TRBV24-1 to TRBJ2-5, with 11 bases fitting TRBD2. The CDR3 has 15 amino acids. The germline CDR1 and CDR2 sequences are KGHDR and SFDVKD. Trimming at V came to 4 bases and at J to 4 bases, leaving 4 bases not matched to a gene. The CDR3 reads CATSEVAGGPETQYF. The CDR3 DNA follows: TGTGCCACCAGTGAGGTAGCGGGAGGGCCAGAGACCCAGTACTTC.

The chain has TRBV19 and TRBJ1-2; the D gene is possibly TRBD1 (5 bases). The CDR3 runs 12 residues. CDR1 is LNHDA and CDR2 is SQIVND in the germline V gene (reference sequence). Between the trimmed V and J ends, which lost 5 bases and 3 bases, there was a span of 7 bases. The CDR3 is CASSAGYYGYTF. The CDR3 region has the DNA TGTGCCAGTAGTGCAGGGTACTATGGCTACACCTTC.

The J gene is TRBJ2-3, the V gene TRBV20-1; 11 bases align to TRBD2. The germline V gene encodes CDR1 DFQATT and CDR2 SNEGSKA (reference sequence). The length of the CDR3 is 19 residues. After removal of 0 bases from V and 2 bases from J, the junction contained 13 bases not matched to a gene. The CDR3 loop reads CSARETLAGAFGLTDTQYF. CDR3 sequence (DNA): TGCAGTGCTAGAGAGACACTAGCGGGAGCCTTCGGACTCACAGATACGCAGTATTTT.

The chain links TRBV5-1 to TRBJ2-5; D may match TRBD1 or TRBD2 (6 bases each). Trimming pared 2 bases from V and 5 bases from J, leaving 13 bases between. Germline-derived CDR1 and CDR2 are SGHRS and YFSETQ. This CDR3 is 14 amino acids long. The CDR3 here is CASSFLQGGETQYF. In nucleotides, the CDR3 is TGCGCCAGCAGCTTTTTACAGGGAGGTGAGACCCAGTACTTC.

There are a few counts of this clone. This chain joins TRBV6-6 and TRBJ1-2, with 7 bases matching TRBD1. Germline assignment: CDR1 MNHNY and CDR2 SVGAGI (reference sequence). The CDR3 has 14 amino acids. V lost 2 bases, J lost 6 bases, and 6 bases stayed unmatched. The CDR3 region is CASSYPGQANGYTF. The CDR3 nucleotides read TGTGCCAGCAGTTACCCAGGACAGGCGAATGGCTACACCTTC.

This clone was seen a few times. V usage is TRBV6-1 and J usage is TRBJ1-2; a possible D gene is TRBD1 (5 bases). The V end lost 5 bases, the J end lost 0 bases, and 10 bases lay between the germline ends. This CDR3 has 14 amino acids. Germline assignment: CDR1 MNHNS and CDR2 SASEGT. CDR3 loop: CASSSVTANYGYTF. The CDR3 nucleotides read TGTGCCAGCAGTTCCGTGACAGCTAACTATGGCTACACCTTC.

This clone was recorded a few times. The CDR3 DNA reads as TGTGCCAGCAGCATCATTGATGGGGGGCGAAACGAGCAGTACTTC. It translates to CASSIIDGGRNEQYF. The chain employs TRBV6-1 and TRBJ2-7; D tentatively fits TRBD1 or TRBD2 (6 bases each). Germline V gene lookup returns CDR1 MNHNS and CDR2 SASEGT. The CDR3 sequence is 15 residues long. With 6 bases removed from V and 5 bases from J, the gap between germline ends came to 20 bases.

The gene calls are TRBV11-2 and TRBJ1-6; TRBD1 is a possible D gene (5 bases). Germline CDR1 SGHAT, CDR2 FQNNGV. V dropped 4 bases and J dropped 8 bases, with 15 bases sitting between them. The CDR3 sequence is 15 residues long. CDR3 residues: CASSSVKGYDSPLHF. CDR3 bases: TGTGCCAGCAGCTCGGTTAAGGGGTATGATTCACCCCTCCACTTT.

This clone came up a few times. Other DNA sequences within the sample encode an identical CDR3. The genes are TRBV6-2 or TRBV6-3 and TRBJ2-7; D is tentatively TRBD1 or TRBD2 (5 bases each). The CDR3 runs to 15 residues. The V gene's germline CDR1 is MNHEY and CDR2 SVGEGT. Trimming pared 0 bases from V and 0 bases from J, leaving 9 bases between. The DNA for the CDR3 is TGTGCCAGCAGTTACTCGGGGGAAAGCTCCTACGAGCAGTACTTC. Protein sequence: CASSYSGESSYEQYF.

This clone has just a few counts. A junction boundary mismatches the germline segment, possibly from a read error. The CDR3 loop reads CASSEGQGYEQCF. CDR3 nucleotides: TGTGCCAGCAGTGAAGGACAGGGTTACGAGCAGTGCTTC. The chain recombines TRBV6-1 with TRBJ2-7; 7 bases match TRBD1. This CDR3 has 13 residues. Looked up from germline, CDR1 is MNHNS and CDR2 is SASEGT.

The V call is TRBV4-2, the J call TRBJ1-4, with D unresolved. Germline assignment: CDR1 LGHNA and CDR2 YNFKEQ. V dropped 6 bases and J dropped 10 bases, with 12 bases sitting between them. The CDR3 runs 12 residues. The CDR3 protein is CASRQYEGKLFF. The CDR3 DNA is TGTGCCAGCAGGCAGTATGAGGGAAAACTGTTTTTT.

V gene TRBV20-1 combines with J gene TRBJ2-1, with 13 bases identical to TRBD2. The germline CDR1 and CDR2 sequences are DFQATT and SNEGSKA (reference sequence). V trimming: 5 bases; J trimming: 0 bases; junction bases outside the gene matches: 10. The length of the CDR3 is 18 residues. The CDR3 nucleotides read TGCAGTGCTGGGGGACTAGCGGGACTTACGAGCTCCTACAATGAGCAGTTCTTC. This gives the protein CSAGGLAGLTSSYNEQFF.

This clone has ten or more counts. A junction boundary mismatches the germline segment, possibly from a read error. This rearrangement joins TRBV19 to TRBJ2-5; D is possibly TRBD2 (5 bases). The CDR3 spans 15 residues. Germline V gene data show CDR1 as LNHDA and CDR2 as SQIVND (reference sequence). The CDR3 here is CASSPTTDREEAQYF. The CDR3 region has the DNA TGTGCCAGTAGTCCCACGACCGACCGGGAAGAGGCCCAGTACTTC.

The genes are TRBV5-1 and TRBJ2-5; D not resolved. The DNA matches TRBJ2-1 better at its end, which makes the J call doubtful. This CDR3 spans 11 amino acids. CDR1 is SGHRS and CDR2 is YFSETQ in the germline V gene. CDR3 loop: CASSLADEQFF. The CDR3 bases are TGCGCCAGCAGCTTGGCGGATGAGCAGTTCTTC.

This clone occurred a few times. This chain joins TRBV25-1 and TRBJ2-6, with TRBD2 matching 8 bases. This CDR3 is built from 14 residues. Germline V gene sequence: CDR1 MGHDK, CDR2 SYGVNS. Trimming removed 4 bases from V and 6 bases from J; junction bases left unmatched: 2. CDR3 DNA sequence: TGTGCCAGCAGTGCAGCGGGAGTGGCCAACGTCCTGACTTTC. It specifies CASSAAGVANVLTF. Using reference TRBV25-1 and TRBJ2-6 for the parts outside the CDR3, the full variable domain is EADIYQTPRYLVIGTGKKITLECSQTMGHDKMYWYQQDPGMELHLIHYSYGVNSTEKGDLSSESTVSRIRTEHFPLTLESARPSHTSQYLCASSAAGVANVLTFGAGSRLTVL.

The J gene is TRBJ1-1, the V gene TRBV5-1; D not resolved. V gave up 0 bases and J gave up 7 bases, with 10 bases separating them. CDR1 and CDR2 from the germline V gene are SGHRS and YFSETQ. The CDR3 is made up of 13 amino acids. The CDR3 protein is CASSLEAASEAFF. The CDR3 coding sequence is TGCGCCAGCAGCTTGGAGGCAGCTAGTGAAGCTTTCTTT.